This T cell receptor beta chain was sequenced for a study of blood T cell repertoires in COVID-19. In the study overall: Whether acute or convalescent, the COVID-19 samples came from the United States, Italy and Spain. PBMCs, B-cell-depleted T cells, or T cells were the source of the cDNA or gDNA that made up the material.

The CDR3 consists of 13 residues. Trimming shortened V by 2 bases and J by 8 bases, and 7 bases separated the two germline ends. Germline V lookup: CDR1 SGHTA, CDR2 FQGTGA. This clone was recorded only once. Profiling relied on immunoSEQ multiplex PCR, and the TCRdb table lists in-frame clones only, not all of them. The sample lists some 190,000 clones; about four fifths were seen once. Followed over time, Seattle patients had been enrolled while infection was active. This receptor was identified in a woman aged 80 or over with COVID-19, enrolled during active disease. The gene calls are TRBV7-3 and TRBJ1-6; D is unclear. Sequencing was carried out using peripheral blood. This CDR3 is CASSLFFDSPLHF. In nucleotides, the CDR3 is TGTGCCAGCAGCTTATTCTTCGATTCACCCCTCCACTTT.